This T cell receptor beta chain is from a study of blood T cell repertoires in COVID-19. Study summary: Nucleic acid was either cDNA or gDNA, and it came from T cells, B-cell-depleted T cells, or PBMCs.

V lost 1 base, J lost 5 bases, and 9 bases stayed unmatched. This CDR3 contains 16 residues. CDR1 is SEHNR, CDR2 FQNEAQ, per germline (reference sequence). This clone was observed a handful of times. The data were produced by immunoSEQ multiplex PCR, yet TCRdb's version contains in-frame clones alone and is incomplete. The sample has about 160,000 clones; approximately 82% are singletons. Those enrolled in Seattle joined during active infection and were followed longitudinally afterward. Sequencing input: peripheral blood. The sequence came from a woman aged 40-49 years with COVID-19, enrolled during active disease. The chain carries TRBV7-9 and TRBJ1-1; 8 bases match TRBD1. The CDR3 coding sequence is TGTGCCAGCAGCTTAGAGCCCCCCAGGGGGCGTACTGAAGCTTTCTTT. It is translated as CASSLEPPRGRTEAFF.